The present T cell receptor (beta chain) was sequenced within a study of CD8 T cells in Susac syndrome. Study-wide context: The Susac syndrome patients were therapy-naive, on corticosteroids, or on intravenous immunoglobulin alone at blood draw.

V dropped 4 bases and J dropped 5 bases, with 17 bases sitting between them. The CDR3 consists of 14 residues. Germline lookup yields CDR1 SQVTM and CDR2 ANQGSEA. RNA, at about 0.45 to 1 ug, was reverse transcribed with random hexamers. From the immunoSEQ multiplex PCR reads, TCRdb called clonotypes with MiXCR, one entry per CDR3 protein. The sample has 200,000 to 300,000 distinct CDR3 sequences; 90% to 96% are singletons. Sequences were obtained from CD4+ T cells from PBMCs. The V and J genes are TRBV29-1 and TRBJ2-5; D is ambiguous. This receptor was obtained from a human donor with Susac syndrome. The CDR3 DNA sequence: TGCAGCGTTGGGCGACGGCTACAACGGGAGACCCAGTACTTC. Translating gives CSVGRRLQRETQYF.